The T cell receptor beta chain under discussion was sequenced for a study of blood T cell repertoires in COVID-19. Study summary: Collection of acute and convalescent COVID-19 samples took place in the United States, Italy and Spain. PBMCs, B-cell-depleted T cells, or T cells provided the cDNA or gDNA that made up the material.

Original processing notes: Reference gene primer amplification yielded estimated nucleated cell counts. Profiled with immunoSEQ multiplex PCR; TCRdb holds only in-frame clones, not every one. V, J and clone size were drawn from that table, and D and trimming were deduced from the DNA. The sample lists 90,000 to 110,000 clones; 85% to 90% were seen once. V shed 0 bases and J 2 bases; nucleotides not matched to a gene: 5. Germline V gene lookup returns CDR1 SGHRS and CDR2 YFSETQ. The CDR3 is 16 residues long. This chain uses TRBV5-1 with TRBJ2-3, with 8 bases that match TRBD1. Sequenced: peripheral blood. The clonotype originates from a human donor in a cohort sampled during active COVID-19. CDR3 sequence (DNA): TGCGCCAGCAGCTTGGCGACAGGGGAAGTCACAGATACGCAGTATTTT. This sequence encodes CASSLATGEVTDTQYF. The entire variable domain, with the rest obtained from reference TRBV5-1 and TRBJ2-3, is as follows: KAGVTQTPRYLIKTRGQQVTLSCSPISGHRSVSWYQQTPGQGLQFLFEYFSETQRNKGNFPGRFSGRQFSNSRSEMNVSTLELGDSALYLCASSLATGEVTDTQYFGPGTRLTVL.